This T cell receptor (beta chain) originates from a study of neurological immune-mediated disorders (dated by TCRdb to between 2019 and 2020). Looking at the study overall: Peripheral blood TCR-beta repertoires from patients with HTLV-I-associated myelopathy (HAM/TSP), patients with multiple sclerosis, and healthy controls were compared in the study using UMI-based sequencing. The approximately 98 TCR-beta libraries included longitudinal samples, technical triplicates and paired sorted CD4+ and CD8+ T-cell subsets alongside PBMC samples. Each longitudinal HAM/TSP and healthy donor was sampled at 3 time-points spaced at roughly 3-40 month intervals. Of the approximately 68 subjects in the cohort, approximately 15 were HAM/TSP patients, 34 were multiple sclerosis patients, and approximately 20 were healthy controls.

cDNA was synthesized by template-switch 5'RACE using a primer carrying a 10-nucleotide random unique molecular identifier by which each TCR transcript was tagged. Every sequencing run yielded over 180 million TCR-beta sequences covering 15-18 subjects. The RNeasy kit was used for extraction of total RNA. Using the KAPA Real-time Library Amplification kit, TCR-beta VDJ regions were amplified with primers for the TCR constant region and the 5'RACE anchor. Sample indexes and Illumina adaptors were added in a first PCR, after which library yield was increased in a second PCR. After Ampure bead purification, the TCR product of roughly 650 bp was size-selected on a 2% E-gel SizeSelection system. Library quality was checked on a Bioanalyzer, concentration was measured with Qubit, and libraries were quantified with the Kapa Library Quantification kit before pooling. An Illumina HiSeq 2500 sequenced the libraries paired-end 2 x 150 bp. To increase sequence diversity, about 25-31% phiX was spiked into each library pool. The study's own analysis went as follows. Quality-filtered reads were processed with the UMI-based MiGEC pipeline, and over 85% of raw TCR sequences were removed by the MiGEC pipeline during error correction. VDJ genes were aligned to IMGT germline references, and clonotypes were defined by unique CDR3 amino acid sequence plus V-J genes. Clonal expansion, Shannon diversity and CDR3 relatedness (CalcPairwiseDistances, ClusterSamples) were evaluated with VDJtools, and phylogenetic trees were built with CLCbio workbench. Clones with at least 8 unique UMIs were defined as expanded, with this threshold being based on coefficient-of-variation modelling across technical triplicates. TCRdb took the public reads, trimmed them with fastp at Q25, ran MiXCR for clone calling and kept in-frame beta chains. When rows share a CDR3 protein, they turn into one entry using the most common DNA and genes. These V and J calls originate from TCRdb's pipeline instead of the authors' own analysis. Recorded for this sample are roughly 100,000 distinct CDR3 sequences; approximately 11% of them occurred a single time. 3.1% of the sample is held by the ten biggest clonotypes.

From a lookup of the germline V gene, CDR1 and CDR2 are SGHVS and FQNEAQ. Including the terminal cysteine and phenylalanine, the CDR3 comprises 17 residues. Only CDR3 DNA is held: 51 bases, read in frame from base 1. V lost 3 bases and J lost 4 bases, and the count of bases not matched to a germline gene is 13. Summary of the overall study and its limitations: Across subjects, expanded clones never shared an identical CDR3 amino acid sequence, which suggests that the TCR-beta repertoires in every group were private. TCR clonal expansion was greatest in HAM/TSP patients and smallest in MS patients, who ranked below even healthy controls.

Read against the paper, the sample's time point label means: longitudinal time-point 3. For the unsorted PBMC libraries, 2 million PBMCs were stored in RNAlater at -80 degrees C until RNA extraction and were used to generate the libraries. Peripheral blood was subjected to Ficoll-Hypaque density gradient centrifugation to isolate PBMCs, which were then cryopreserved in liquid nitrogen. This clonotype has just a few counts. The target of this receptor is not known. Per-base qualities were not stored, and no clone one base away is much larger. The rearrangement combines TRBV7-8 with TRBJ2-3; 7 middle bases align to TRBD1. Sequencing was carried out using PBMCs. This receptor was identified in a female donor with HTLV-1-associated myelopathy (HAM/TSP). CDR3 sequence: CASSLETGRHFADTQYF. The bases read TGTGCCAGCAGCTTGGAGACAGGGCGTCACTTCGCAGATACGCAGTATTTT.